Below, one T cell receptor (beta chain) is given with its context. Its target is not known. With 60 Vbeta and 13 Jbeta primers, the PCR was carried out. Repertoires were generated with immunoSEQ multiplex PCR, while TCRdb's copy carries only in-frame clones and drops some. This table holds about 270,000 clones, more than 55% found once. This specimen belongs to a study of cytomegalovirus exposure and HLA in healthy donors. Study as a whole: Of all 360 or so donors who were genotyped, 70% to 85% belonged to the Caucasian-associated ancestry cluster.

Study results and caveats: Across donors, presence/absence analyses took sequencing depth to be roughly uniform.

The CDR3 runs 16 residues. The sample consisted of PBMCs. This clonotype was sampled from a female donor in good health and CMV-seronegative. This chain connects TRBV21-1 to TRBJ2-5; TRBD1, as called in the table, went unchecked against the DNA. TRBV21-1 is labeled a pseudogene. The CDR3: CASSSRQRWGKETQYF. The CDR3 nucleotides read TGTGCCAGCAGCTCGAGACAGCGCTGGGGAAAAGAGACCCAGTACTTC.